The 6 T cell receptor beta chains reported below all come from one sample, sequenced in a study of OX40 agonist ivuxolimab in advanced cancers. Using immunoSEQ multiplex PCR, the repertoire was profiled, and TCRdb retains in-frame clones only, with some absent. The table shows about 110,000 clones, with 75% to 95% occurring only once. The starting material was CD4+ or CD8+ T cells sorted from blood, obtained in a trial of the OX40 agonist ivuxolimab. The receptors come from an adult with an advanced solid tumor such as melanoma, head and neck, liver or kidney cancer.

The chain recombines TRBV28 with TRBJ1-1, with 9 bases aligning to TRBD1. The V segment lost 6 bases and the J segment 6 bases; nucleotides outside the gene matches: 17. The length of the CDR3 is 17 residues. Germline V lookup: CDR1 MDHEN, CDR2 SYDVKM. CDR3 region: CASSPSKQGAHFAEAFF. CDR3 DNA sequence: TGTGCCAGCAGCCCCTCTAAACAGGGGGCTCACTTCGCTGAAGCTTTCTTT.

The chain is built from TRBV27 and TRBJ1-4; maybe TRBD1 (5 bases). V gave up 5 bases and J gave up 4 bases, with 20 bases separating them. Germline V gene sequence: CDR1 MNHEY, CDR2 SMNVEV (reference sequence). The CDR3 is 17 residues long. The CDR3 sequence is CASSPLGLTNGNEKLFF. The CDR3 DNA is TGTGCCAGCAGTCCCCTGGGGCTCACCAACGGTAATGAAAAACTGTTTTTT.

For the CDR3, the DNA is TGTGCCAGTAGTATAGCCCCCCGATTAACAGGGGACGAGCAGTACTTC. It encodes CASSIAPRLTGDEQYF. This sequence joins TRBV19 and TRBJ2-7; 7 bases fit TRBD1. Per the germline V gene, CDR1 is LNHDA and CDR2 is SQIVND (reference sequence). The V and J ends lost 1 base and 5 bases, in that order; junction bases with no gene match: 11. The CDR3 loop spans 16 amino acids. Combining the CDR3 with reference TRBV19 and TRBJ2-7 gives the whole variable domain DGGITQSPKYLFRKEGQNVTLSCEQNLNHDAMYWYRQDPGQGLRLIYYSQIVNDFQKGDIAEGYSVSREKKESFPLTVTSAQKNPTAFYLCASSIAPRLTGDEQYFGPGTRLTVT.

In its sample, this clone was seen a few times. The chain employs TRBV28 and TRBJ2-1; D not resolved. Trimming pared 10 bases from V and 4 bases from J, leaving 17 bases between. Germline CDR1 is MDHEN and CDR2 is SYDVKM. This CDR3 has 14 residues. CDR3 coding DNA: TGTGCCATCTATGGTAATCCACCTTACAATGAGCAGTTCTTC. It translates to CAIYGNPPYNEQFF.

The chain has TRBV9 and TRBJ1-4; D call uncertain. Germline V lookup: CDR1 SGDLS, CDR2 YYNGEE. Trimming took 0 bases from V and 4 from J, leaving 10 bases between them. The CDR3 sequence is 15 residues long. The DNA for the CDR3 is TGTGCCAGCAGCGTAGATCAACAGATTAATGAAAAACTGTTTTTT. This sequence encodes CASSVDQQINEKLFF.

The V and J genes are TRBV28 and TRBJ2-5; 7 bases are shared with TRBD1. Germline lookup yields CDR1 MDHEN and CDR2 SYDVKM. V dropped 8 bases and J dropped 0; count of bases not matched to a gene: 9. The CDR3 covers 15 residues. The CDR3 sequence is CASGSRTGYQETQYF. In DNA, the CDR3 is TGTGCCAGCGGTTCAAGGACAGGCTACCAAGAGACCCAGTACTTC.